Following are 7 T cell receptor beta chains from one sample sequenced in a study of blood T cell repertoires in COVID-19. Here immunoSEQ multiplex PCR was the method, and the copy in TCRdb shows in-frame clones only, minus some. Of about 270,000 clones listed, 75% to 90% are singletons. The specimen sequenced was PBMCs or T cells enriched from blood (not recorded which). The origin of the receptors is a woman between 18 and 29 years old who had recovered from COVID-19.

V and J are TRBV3-1 (or the pseudogene TRBV3-2) and TRBJ2-3, with 7 positions matching TRBD1. V shed 0 bases and J 0 bases; nucleotides not matched to a gene: 15. CDR3 length: 20 residues. Germline V gene lookup returns CDR1 LGHDT and CDR2 YNNKEL (reference sequence). In nucleotides, the CDR3 is TGTGCCAGCAGCCAAGACATTCCGGGACAGCAACTTCCTAGCACAGATACGCAGTATTTT. This sequence encodes CASSQDIPGQQLPSTDTQYF.

The V call is TRBV5-8, the J call TRBJ1-1; TRBD1 matches at 9 bases. There are 15 residues in the CDR3. Trimming cost V 4 bases and J 5 bases; bases outside gene matches: 9. Germline V gene sequence: CDR1 SGHTS, CDR2 YDEGEE. Here the CDR3 DNA reads TGTGCCAGCAGCCCGCTAACAGGGGGCGTTACTGAAGCTTTCTTT. It specifies CASSPLTGGVTEAFF.

V usage is TRBV5-1 and J usage is TRBJ1-6; 7 positions match TRBD1. The CDR3 totals 14 residues. Germline V gene data show CDR1 as SGHRS and CDR2 as YFSETQ. Trimming cost V 0 bases and J 10 bases; bases outside gene matches: 4. The CDR3 reads CASSLGQGDSPLHF. The CDR3 DNA reads TGCGCCAGCAGCTTGGGACAGGGAGACTCACCCCTCCACTTT.

The chain has TRBV4-1 and TRBJ2-7; the D gene is possibly TRBD2 (6 bases). The CDR3 spans 13 residues. Deletions cut 1 base from V and 2 bases from J, with 6 bases between. Germline CDR1 MGHRA, CDR2 YSYEKL. The CDR3 sequence is CASSQGEAYEQYF. The CDR3 DNA reads as TGCGCCAGCAGCCAAGGGGAGGCCTACGAGCAGTACTTC.

The gene calls are TRBV6-5 and TRBJ1-2; 8 bases fit TRBD1. Germline V lookup: CDR1 MNHEY, CDR2 SVGAGI. With V trimmed by 0 bases and J by 8 bases, 8 bases remained unmatched. The CDR3 has 15 residues. CDR3 region: CASSYSSQGARGYTF. CDR3 coding DNA: TGTGCCAGCAGTTACTCGTCCCAGGGGGCGCGGGGCTACACCTTC.

V is TRBV4-1 and J is TRBJ2-1; possible D gene TRBD1, 6 bases. Germline loops: CDR1 MGHRA, CDR2 YSYEKL. V gave up 6 bases and J gave up 4 bases, with 16 bases separating them. The CDR3 covers 15 residues. As DNA, the CDR3 is TGCGCCAGCAGTCGGGGACAAGATGCTTACAATGAGCAGTTCTTC. Translating gives CASSRGQDAYNEQFF.

This clone was picked up a small number of times. The CDR3 spells CAISEGGQHRSPLHF. As DNA, the CDR3 is TGTGCCATCAGTGAGGGGGGACAGCACAGGTCACCCCTCCACTTT. The V call is TRBV10-3, the J call TRBJ1-6, with 7 bases lining up with TRBD1. CDR3 length: 15 amino acids. V lost 2 bases, J lost 10 bases, and 8 bases stayed unmatched. Germline V gives CDR1 ENHRY, CDR2 SYGVKD.